A single sample gave rise to the 23 T cell receptor beta chains below, sequenced in a study of cytomegalovirus exposure and HLA in healthy donors. PCR primers comprised 60 Vbeta and 13 Jbeta primers. Assay used: immunoSEQ multiplex PCR; TCRdb lists only in-frame clones, some missing. The sample lists approximately 100,000 clones, 60% to 85% seen once, with about 5% in the top ten. The source material was PBMCs. Receptors were obtained from a woman in her thirties or forties in good health and CMV-seronegative.

This chain joins TRBV29-1 and TRBJ1-1; a weak D match, TRBD1 (6 bases). The length of the CDR3 is 14 residues. Germline assignment: CDR1 SQVTM and CDR2 ANQGSEA. V was shortened by 4 bases and J by 0 bases, with 12 bases between the two germline ends. The CDR3 nucleotides are TGCAGCGTTGCTAGGGGGGGAATGAACACTGAAGCTTTCTTT. Translation: CSVARGGMNTEAFF.

This chain joins TRBV14 and TRBJ2-1; D call uncertain. Between the trimmed V and J ends, which lost 4 bases and 2 bases, there was a span of 12 bases. Germline values: CDR1 SGHDN, CDR2 FVKESK. The CDR3 extends over 15 amino acids. CDR3 region: CASSPRLGTYNEQFF. As DNA, the CDR3 is TGTGCCAGCAGCCCTCGGCTAGGTACCTACAATGAGCAGTTCTTC.

The rearrangement uses TRBV7-3 and TRBJ2-2; 8 nucleotides match TRBD1. V shed 4 bases, J shed 7 bases, and the junction held 5 bases outside the gene matches. Germline values: CDR1 SGHTA, CDR2 FQGTGA. CDR3 length: 14 residues. CDR3 coding DNA: TGTGCCAGCAGCTGGACAGGGACTGGCGGGGAGCTGTTTTTT. It translates to CASSWTGTGGELFF.

In nucleotides, the CDR3 is TGCGCCAGCAGCTTGAAATATCCCGGGACAGGGGGCGCAGGCGGCTACACCTTC. Protein: CASSLKYPGTGGAGGYTF. This sequence joins TRBV5-1 and TRBJ1-2, with 12 bases aligning to TRBD1. CDR1 is SGHRS and CDR2 is YFSETQ in the germline V gene. V shed 1 base and J 8 bases; nucleotides not matched to a gene: 15. The CDR3 has 18 residues.

There are a few counts of this clone. The J gene is TRBJ2-5, the V gene TRBV7-9; D might be TRBD2 (5 bases). This CDR3 contains 16 residues. V lost 3 bases to trimming and J lost 5 bases, with 19 bases between them. CDR1 is SEHNR, CDR2 FQNEAQ, per germline (reference sequence). The chain's CDR3 is CASSFSSRDGTETQYF. The DNA of the CDR3 is TGTGCCAGCAGCTTTTCTTCGAGGGATGGAACGGAGACCCAGTACTTC.

This rearrangement joins TRBV4-2 to TRBJ1-1; D gene ambiguous. The CDR3 loop spans 16 amino acids. V shed 0 bases and J shed 6 bases, with 17 bases lying between them. CDR1 and CDR2 from the germline V gene are LGHNA and YNFKEQ. CDR3 bases: TGTGCCAGCAGCCAAGAGTTTAGGCAGCGCCCGGCTGAAGCTTTCTTT. Translated: CASSQEFRQRPAEAFF.

The chain uses TRBV7-3 and TRBJ2-1, with D possibly matching TRBD2 (6 bases). The CDR3 consists of 15 residues. The germline gives CDR1 SGHTA, CDR2 FQGTGA. The ends were cut back, 1 base at V and 4 bases at J, with 11 bases in the middle. The CDR3 DNA reads TGTGCCAGCAGCTTAAGCGGGGATCCGTACAATGAGCAGTTCTTC. Encoded protein: CASSLSGDPYNEQFF.

This sequence joins TRBV7-9 and TRBJ1-1; D not certain. Between the trimmed V and J ends, which lost 7 bases and 11 bases, there was a span of 20 bases. Germline CDR1 reads SEHNR; CDR2 reads FQNEAQ (reference sequence). The CDR3 has 13 residues. The CDR3 reads CASTRPATEAAFF. The CDR3 DNA reads as TGTGCCAGCACCCGACCCGCGACCGAGGCGGCTTTCTTT.

This clone has just a few counts. At one end, the junction sequence differs from germline, possibly due to a read error. The CDR3 DNA reads TGTGCCAGCAGCAACCGGGACAGATCCTCCGAGCAGTACTTC. Protein sequence: CASSNRDRSSEQYF. The chain has TRBV7-9 and TRBJ2-7; 7 bases agree with TRBD1. The CDR3 is made up of 14 amino acids. Per the germline V gene, CDR1 is SEHNR and CDR2 is FQNEAQ (reference sequence).

The chain joins TRBV13 to TRBJ2-1; 8 bases map to TRBD2. Germline-derived CDR1 and CDR2 are PRHDT and FYEKMQ (reference sequence). This CDR3 has 16 residues. V gave up 5 bases and J gave up 8 bases; unmatched junction bases: 14. In nucleotides, the CDR3 is TGTGCCAGCAGCCCGAAGCCCGGGACTAGGGCGTATGAGCAGTTCTTC. Amino acid sequence: CASSPKPGTRAYEQFF.

The V gene is TRBV29-1, the J gene TRBJ1-3, with TRBD1 identical over 10 bases. Per germline, CDR1 SQVTM and CDR2 ANQGSEA. The CDR3 length is 17 residues. J was trimmed by 0 bases and V by 5 bases; bases with no gene match: 10. The CDR3 reads CSVTGTGAKDSGNTIYF. In DNA form, the CDR3 reads TGCAGCGTTACCGGGACAGGGGCCAAGGACTCTGGAAACACCATATATTTT.

The chain joins TRBV6-1 to TRBJ1-1, with 7 bases fitting TRBD1. CDR3 length: 15 amino acids. Germline lookup yields CDR1 MNHNS and CDR2 SASEGT. The trim removed 4 bases at V and 4 bases at J, leaving 9 bases unmatched. CDR3 nucleotides: TGTGCCAGCAGTGCACGACAGGGAAGGGTCACTGAAGCTTTCTTT. Translation gives CASSARQGRVTEAFF.

This clone came up once. The J gene is TRBJ1-5, the V gene TRBV19, with D unresolved. The CDR3 length is 13 residues. The V gene's germline CDR1 is LNHDA and CDR2 SQIVND (reference sequence). The V and J ends lost 1 base and 3 bases respectively, with 4 bases between them. This chain's CDR3 is CASSIVINQPQHF. CDR3 in DNA: TGTGCCAGTAGTATAGTTATCAATCAGCCCCAGCATTTT.

CDR3 in DNA: TGTGCCAGCAGCTTAGACGGCCACAGGGCCAATCAGCCCCAGCATTTT. The encoded protein is CASSLDGHRANQPQHF. The rearrangement links TRBV11-2 to TRBJ1-5; a possible D gene is TRBD1 (6 bases). This CDR3 spans 16 amino acids. Germline CDR1 is SGHAT and CDR2 is FQNNGV. V lost 0 bases to trimming and J lost 3 bases, with 12 bases between them.

The V and J genes are TRBV6-1 and TRBJ1-2; TRBD1 might be the D (5 bases). This CDR3 contains 11 residues. Germline assignment: CDR1 MNHNS and CDR2 SASEGT. Trimming shortened V by 5 bases and J by 8 bases, and 9 bases separated the two germline ends. CDR3 protein: CASSPGYGYTF. The CDR3 DNA sequence: TGTGCCAGCAGTCCAGGGTACGGCTACACCTTC.

The V and J genes are TRBV7-9 and TRBJ2-3; a possible D gene is TRBD1 (7 bases). The CDR3 runs 14 residues. Trimming left V 11 bases short and J 6 bases short, with 21 bases between. Germline V gives CDR1 SEHNR, CDR2 FQNEAQ (reference sequence). CDR3 region: CALRRGEAGDTQYF. CDR3 sequence (DNA): TGTGCCCTTCGCAGGGGGGAAGCTGGGGATACGCAGTATTTT.

The chain links TRBV11-2 to TRBJ2-2; the D gene is possibly TRBD1 (6 bases). Germline V lookup: CDR1 SGHAT, CDR2 FQNNGV. Trimming took off 3 bases at V and 4 bases at J, with 15 bases between the two ends. CDR3 length equals 16 residues. The CDR3 loop reads CASSFHRQELTGELFF. DNA of the CDR3: TGTGCCAGCAGCTTCCATCGACAGGAACTCACCGGGGAGCTGTTTTTT. Full variable domain (rest looked up from reference TRBV11-2 and TRBJ2-2): EAGVAQSPRYKIIEKRQSVAFWCNPISGHATLYWYQQILGQGPKLLIQFQNNGVVDDSQLPKDRFSAERLKGVDSTLKIQPAKLEDSAVYLCASSFHRQELTGELFFGEGSRLTVL.

This chain joins TRBV5-1 and TRBJ2-3, with no clear D. The V and J ends lost 8 bases and 0 bases respectively, with 16 bases between them. This CDR3 region has 15 residues. Germline CDR1 SGHRS, CDR2 YFSETQ. This chain's CDR3 is CARYYPTSSTDTQYF. CDR3 nucleotide sequence: TGCGCCAGATACTATCCTACTTCTAGCACAGATACGCAGTATTTT.

This clone was detected only a few times. This chain uses TRBV6-1 with TRBJ1-1, with D possibly being TRBD1 (5 bases). This CDR3 has 14 residues. Germline V lookup: CDR1 MNHNS, CDR2 SASEGT. The V end was cut by 6 bases, the J end by 3 bases, with 14 bases between. CDR3 region: CASRSGQKDTEAFF. The CDR3 bases are TGTGCCAGCAGGTCAGGGCAAAAGGACACTGAAGCTTTCTTT.

This chain connects TRBV5-1 to TRBJ2-6, with 8 bases that match TRBD1. V trimming: 4 bases; J trimming: 0 bases; junction bases outside the gene matches: 12. Per the germline V gene, CDR1 is SGHRS and CDR2 is YFSETQ. The CDR3 is made up of 19 amino acids. The CDR3 loop is CASSLRNRDRSSGANVLTF. The CDR3 DNA reads as TGCGCCAGCAGCCTTCGAAACCGGGACAGGAGCTCTGGGGCCAACGTCCTGACTTTC.

Here the CDR3 DNA reads TGTGCCAGCAGCCCTACCCTAGCGGGGGGCCCCTACGAGCAGTACTTC. Protein: CASSPTLAGGPYEQYF. This chain joins TRBV6-6 and TRBJ2-7; the match to TRBD2 covers 11 bases. The CDR3 is 16 amino acids. V shed 6 bases and J 2 bases; nucleotides not matched to a gene: 9. In germline, CDR1 is MNHNY, CDR2 SVGAGI (reference sequence).

This clone was seen only a few times. The chain uses TRBV5-1 and TRBJ2-3, with 9 positions matching TRBD1. The V and J ends lost 7 bases and 5 bases, in that order; junction bases with no gene match: 8. From germline, CDR1 is SGHRS and CDR2 YFSETQ. CDR3 length: 14 residues. This CDR3 reads CASSTGGVGDTQYF. Written as DNA, the CDR3 is TGCGCCAGCTCGACAGGGGGAGTCGGAGATACGCAGTATTTT.

The chain carries TRBV7-8 and TRBJ1-5; 10 nucleotides align to TRBD1. The CDR3 is 15 amino acids. J gave up 6 bases and V 4 bases, and 6 bases lay outside the gene matches. Germline V CDR1 and CDR2: SGHVS, FQNEAQ. In DNA form, the CDR3 reads TGTGCCAGCAGCTCGAGGACAGGGGGAGGTCAGCCCCAGCATTTT. Amino acids: CASSSRTGGGQPQHF.